This T cell receptor beta chain originates from a study of T cell responses to AZD1222 COVID-19 vaccine. Study-wide points: The CD4 TCRs associated with vaccination extended across spike and predominated at 160-218 and 743-854.

A remark on this clone: Its antigen is unknown.

Profiling relied on immunoSEQ multiplex PCR, and the TCRdb table lists in-frame clones only, not all of them. The table lists 150,000 to 200,000 clones, roughly 89% of them singletons, with about 1.6% in the top ten. CDR3 size: 13 residues. CDR1 and CDR2 from the germline V gene are DFQATT and SNEGSKA (reference sequence). Trimming took off 3 bases at V and 1 base at J, with 10 bases between the two ends. The receptor was derived from an adult in good health. The sequencing here drew on peripheral blood, taken on day 0 of AZD1222 vaccination. The genes are TRBV20-1 and TRBJ2-7; tentative D call: TRBD1 (6 bases). In DNA form, the CDR3 reads TGCAGTGCTAGTCTTCAGGGGTCCTACGAGCAGTACTTC. Its protein product is CSASLQGSYEQYF.